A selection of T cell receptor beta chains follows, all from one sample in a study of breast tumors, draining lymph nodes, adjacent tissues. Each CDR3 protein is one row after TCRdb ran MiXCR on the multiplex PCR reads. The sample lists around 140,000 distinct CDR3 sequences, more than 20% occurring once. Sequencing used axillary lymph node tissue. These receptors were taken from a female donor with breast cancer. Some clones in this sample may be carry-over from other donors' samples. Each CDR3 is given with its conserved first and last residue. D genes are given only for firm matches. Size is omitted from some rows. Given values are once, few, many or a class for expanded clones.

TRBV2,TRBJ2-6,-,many,CASSEAPGETGANVLTF,TGTGCCAGCAGTGAAGCGCCAGGGGAGACTGGGGCCAACGTCCTGACTTTC
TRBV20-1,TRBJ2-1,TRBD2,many,CSARVAGGYNEQFF,TGCAGTGCTAGAGTAGCGGGAGGGTACAATGAGCAGTTCTTC
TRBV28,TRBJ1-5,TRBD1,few,CASRRQGGNQPQHF,TGTGCCAGCAGACGACAGGGCGGCAATCAGCCCCAGCATTTT
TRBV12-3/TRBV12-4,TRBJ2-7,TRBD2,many,CASTFSGSGEQYF,TGTGCCAGCACCTTTAGCGGGAGTGGCGAGCAGTACTTC
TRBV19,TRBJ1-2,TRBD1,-,CASSPVPGGEYGYTF,TGTGCCAGTAGTCCTGTACCAGGGGGCGAGTATGGCTACACCTTC
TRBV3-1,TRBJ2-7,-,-,CASSHWGRAGYEQYF,TGTGCCAGCAGCCATTGGGGACGGGCGGGCTACGAGCAGTACTTC
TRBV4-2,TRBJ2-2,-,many,CASSRDTTNTGELFF,TGTGCCAGCAGCCGGGACACCACGAACACCGGGGAGCTGTTTTTT
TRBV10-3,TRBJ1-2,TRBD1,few,CAVSESKGANSNYGYTF,TGTGCCGTCAGTGAGTCGAAGGGGGCGAATTCTAACTATGGCTACACCTTC
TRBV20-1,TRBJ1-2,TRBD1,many,CSARVLRPGTGGNYGYTF,TGCAGTGCTAGAGTACTGCGACCAGGGACAGGGGGCAACTATGGCTACACCTTC
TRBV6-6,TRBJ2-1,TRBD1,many,CASTPRRTGHANEQFF,TGTGCCAGCACTCCCCGTCGGACAGGTCATGCCAATGAGCAGTTCTTC
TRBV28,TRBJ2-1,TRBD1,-,CASSLYQWTGRNEQFF,TGTGCCAGCAGTTTATACCAATGGACAGGGAGGAATGAGCAGTTCTTC
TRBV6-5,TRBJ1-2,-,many,CASSSGPLFNGYTF,TGTGCCAGCAGTTCCGGACCGCTTTTTAATGGCTACACCTTC
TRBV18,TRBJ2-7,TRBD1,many,CASSVGQGRTYEQYF,TGTGCCAGCTCAGTTGGACAGGGACGGACCTACGAGCAGTACTTC
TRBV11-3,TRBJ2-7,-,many,CASSLRGAWSSYEQYF,TGTGCCAGCAGCTTACGGGGGGCGTGGAGCTCCTACGAGCAGTACTTC
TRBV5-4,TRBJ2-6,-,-,CASSHPNGANVLTF,TGTGCCAGCAGCCATCCGAACGGGGCCAACGTCCTGACTTTC
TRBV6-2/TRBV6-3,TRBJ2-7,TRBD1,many,CASRTLATGVRNEQYF,TGTGCCAGCAGAACCTTAGCGACAGGGGTAAGGAACGAGCAGTACTTC
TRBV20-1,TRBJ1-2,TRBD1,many,CSARDLTTGYYGYTF,TGCAGTGCTAGAGACTTGACGACAGGGTACTATGGCTACACCTTC
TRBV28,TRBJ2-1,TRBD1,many,CASSLRGQGYNEQFF,TGTGCCAGCAGTTTACGAGGACAGGGTTACAATGAGCAGTTCTTC
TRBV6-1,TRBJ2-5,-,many,CASLPLQGQETQYF,TGTGCCAGCCTACCTTTACAGGGCCAAGAGACCCAGTACTTC
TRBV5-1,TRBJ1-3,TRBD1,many,CASSLAGDSGNTIYF,TGCGCCAGCAGCTTGGCCGGGGACAGTGGAAACACCATATATTTT
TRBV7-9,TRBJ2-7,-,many,CASSLEFYEQYF,TGTGCCAGCAGCTTAGAGTTTTACGAGCAGTACTTC
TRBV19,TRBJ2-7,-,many,CASSIGVPDVGSSYEQYF,TGTGCCAGTAGTATAGGGGTCCCGGACGTGGGAAGCTCCTACGAGCAGTACTTC
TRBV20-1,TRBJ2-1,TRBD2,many,CSARGTSGRNEQFF,TGCAGTGCTAGAGGGACTAGCGGGAGAAATGAGCAGTTCTTC
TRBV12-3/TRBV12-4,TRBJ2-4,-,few,CASSFGSQNIQYF,TGTGCCAGCAGTTTTGGTAGCCAAAACATTCAGTACTTC
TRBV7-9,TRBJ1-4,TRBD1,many,CASSLGSTGGFNEKLFF,TGTGCCAGCAGCTTAGGGTCGACAGGGGGCTTCAATGAAAAACTGTTTTTT
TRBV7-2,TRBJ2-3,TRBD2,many,CASSLAWTSGAGDTQYF,TGTGCCAGCAGCTTAGCGTGGACTAGCGGGGCAGGAGATACGCAGTATTTT
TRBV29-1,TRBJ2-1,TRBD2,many,CSVGGLAGAYNEQFF,TGCAGCGTGGGGGGACTAGCGGGAGCATACAATGAGCAGTTCTTC
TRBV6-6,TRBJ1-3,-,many,CASSYSLDTIYF,TGTGCCAGCAGTTACTCCCTGGACACCATATATTTT
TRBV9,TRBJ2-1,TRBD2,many,CASSVGRGGDEQFF,TGTGCCAGCAGCGTAGGACGGGGGGGCGATGAGCAGTTCTTC
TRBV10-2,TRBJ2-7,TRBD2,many,CASSAKREGYEQYF,TGCGCCAGCAGTGCAAAGCGGGAGGGCTACGAGCAGTACTTC
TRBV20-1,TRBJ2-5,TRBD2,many,CSASMTSGLGETQYF,TGCAGTGCTAGTATGACTAGCGGGCTTGGAGAGACCCAGTACTTC
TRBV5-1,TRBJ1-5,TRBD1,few,CARGRDSYQPQHF,TGCGCCAGGGGCCGGGACAGCTATCAGCCCCAGCATTTT
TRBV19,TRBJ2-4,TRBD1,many,CASSTHRGAKNIQYF,TGTGCCAGTAGTACGCACAGGGGAGCCAAAAACATTCAGTACTTC
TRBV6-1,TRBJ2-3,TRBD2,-,CASSELLAGGGADTQYF,TGTGCCAGCAGTGAATTGTTAGCGGGAGGTGGGGCAGATACGCAGTATTTT
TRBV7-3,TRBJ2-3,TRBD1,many,CASSLDRAKDTQYF,TGTGCCAGCAGCCTGGACAGGGCTAAAGATACGCAGTATTTT
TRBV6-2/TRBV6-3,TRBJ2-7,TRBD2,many,CASSPLTSGSYEQYF,TGTGCCAGCAGTCCCCTGACTAGCGGCTCCTACGAGCAGTACTTC
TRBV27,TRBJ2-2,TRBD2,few,CASGTSGRAPGELFF,TGTGCCAGCGGAACTAGCGGGAGGGCCCCCGGGGAGCTGTTTTTT
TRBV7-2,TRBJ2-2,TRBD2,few,CASSLGPGGPSGELFF,TGTGCCAGCAGCCTGGGTCCGGGAGGGCCTTCCGGGGAGCTGTTTTTT
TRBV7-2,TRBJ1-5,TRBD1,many,CASSFMGQGSNQPQHF,TGTGCCAGCAGCTTTATGGGACAGGGGAGCAATCAGCCCCAGCATTTT
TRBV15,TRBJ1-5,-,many,CATSRDQGRDQPQHF,TGTGCCACCAGCAGAGACCAGGGGAGAGATCAGCCCCAGCATTTT
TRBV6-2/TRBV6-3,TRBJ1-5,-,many,CASSSDTNQHF,TGTGCCAGCAGTTCTGACACCAACCAGCATTTT
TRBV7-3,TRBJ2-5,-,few,CASSLTGAYQETQYF,TGTGCCAGCAGCTTAACAGGCGCCTACCAAGAGACCCAGTACTTC
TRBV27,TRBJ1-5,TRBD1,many,CASSLSGQGNNQPQHF,TGTGCCAGCAGTTTATCGGGACAGGGTAACAATCAGCCCCAGCATTTT
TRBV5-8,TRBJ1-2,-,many,CASSLVGTPYGYTF,TGTGCCAGCAGCTTGGTCGGGACCCCATATGGCTACACCTTC
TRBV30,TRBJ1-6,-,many,CAWRSLGGNSPLHF,TGTGCCTGGAGGTCATTGGGGGGGAATTCACCCCTCCACTTT
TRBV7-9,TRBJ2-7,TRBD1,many,CASSLGSGTGVYEQYF,TGTGCCAGCAGCTTAGGATCCGGGACAGGGGTTTACGAGCAGTACTTC
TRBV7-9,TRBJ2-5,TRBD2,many,CASSLGAGTSGYQETQYF,TGTGCCAGCAGCTTAGGCGCCGGGACTAGCGGGTACCAAGAGACCCAGTACTTC
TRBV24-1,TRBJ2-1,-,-,CATSDGPLDERFF,TGTGCCACCAGTGACGGGCCCTTGGATGAGCGGTTCTTC
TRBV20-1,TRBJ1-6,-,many,CSAPFRGGMIDNSPLHF,TGCAGTGCTCCATTTAGGGGGGGAATGATAGATAATTCACCCCTCCACTTT